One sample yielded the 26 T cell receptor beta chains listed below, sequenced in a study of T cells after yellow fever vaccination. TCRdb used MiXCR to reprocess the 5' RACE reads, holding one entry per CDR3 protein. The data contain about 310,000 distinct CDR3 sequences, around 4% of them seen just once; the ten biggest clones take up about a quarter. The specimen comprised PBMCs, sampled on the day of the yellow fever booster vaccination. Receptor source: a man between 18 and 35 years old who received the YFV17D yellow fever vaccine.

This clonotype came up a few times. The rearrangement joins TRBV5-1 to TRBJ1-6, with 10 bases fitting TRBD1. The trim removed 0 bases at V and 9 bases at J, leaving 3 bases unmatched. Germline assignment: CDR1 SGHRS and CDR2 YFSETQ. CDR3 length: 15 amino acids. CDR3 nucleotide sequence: TGCGCCAGCAGCTTGGTTGGGACAGGGGTTTCACCCCTCCACTTT. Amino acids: CASSLVGTGVSPLHF.

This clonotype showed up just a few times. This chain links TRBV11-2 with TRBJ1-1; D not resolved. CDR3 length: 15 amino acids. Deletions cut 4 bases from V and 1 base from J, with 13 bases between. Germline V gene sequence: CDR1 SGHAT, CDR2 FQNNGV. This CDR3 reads CASSYSGVSNTEAFF. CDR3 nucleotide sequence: TGTGCCAGCAGCTATAGTGGGGTCTCGAACACTGAAGCTTTCTTT.

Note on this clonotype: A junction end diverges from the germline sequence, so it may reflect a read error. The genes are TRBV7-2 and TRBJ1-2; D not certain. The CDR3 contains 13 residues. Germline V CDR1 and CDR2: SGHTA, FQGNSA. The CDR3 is CASRPDQSYGFTF. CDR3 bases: TGTGCCAGCAGGCCAGATCAGAGCTATGGCTTCACCTTC.

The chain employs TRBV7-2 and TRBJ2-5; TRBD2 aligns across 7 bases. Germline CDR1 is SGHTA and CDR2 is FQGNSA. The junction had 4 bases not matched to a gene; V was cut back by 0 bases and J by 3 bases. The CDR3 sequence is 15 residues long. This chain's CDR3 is CASSLARLAEETQYF. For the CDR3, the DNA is TGTGCCAGCAGCTTAGCGAGGCTAGCGGAAGAGACCCAGTACTTC.

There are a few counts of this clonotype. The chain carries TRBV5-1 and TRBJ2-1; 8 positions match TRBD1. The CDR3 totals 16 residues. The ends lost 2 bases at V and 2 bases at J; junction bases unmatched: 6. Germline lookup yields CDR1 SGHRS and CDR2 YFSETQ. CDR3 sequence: CASSLDRGAAYNEQFF. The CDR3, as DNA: TGCGCCAGCAGCTTAGACAGGGGAGCTGCCTACAATGAGCAGTTCTTC.

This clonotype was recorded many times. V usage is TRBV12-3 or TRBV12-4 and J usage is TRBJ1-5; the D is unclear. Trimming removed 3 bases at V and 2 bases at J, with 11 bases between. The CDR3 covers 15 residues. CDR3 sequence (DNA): TGTGCCAGCAGTTTCGGGCCGATCCGCAATCAGCCCCAGCATTTT. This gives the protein CASSFGPIRNQPQHF.

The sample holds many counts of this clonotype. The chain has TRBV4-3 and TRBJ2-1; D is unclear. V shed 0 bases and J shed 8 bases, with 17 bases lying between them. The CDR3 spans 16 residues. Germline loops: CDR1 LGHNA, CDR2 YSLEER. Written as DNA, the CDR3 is TGCGCCAGCAGCCAAGATTTTAGGGCCCGTGAGGATGAGCAGTTCTTC. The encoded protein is CASSQDFRAREDEQFF.

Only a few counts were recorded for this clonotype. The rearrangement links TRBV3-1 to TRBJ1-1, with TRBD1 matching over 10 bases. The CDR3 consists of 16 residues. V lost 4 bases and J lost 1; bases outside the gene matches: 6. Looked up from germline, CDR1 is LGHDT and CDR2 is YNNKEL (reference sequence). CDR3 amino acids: CASSRYRDRGNTEAFF. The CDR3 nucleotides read TGTGCCAGCAGCCGATACCGGGACAGGGGGAACACTGAAGCTTTCTTT.

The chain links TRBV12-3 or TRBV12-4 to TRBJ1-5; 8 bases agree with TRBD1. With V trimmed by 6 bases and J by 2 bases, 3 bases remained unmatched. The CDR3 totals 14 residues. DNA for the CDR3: TGTGCCAGCAGACCGACAGGGGGCAATCAGCCCCAGCATTTT. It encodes CASRPTGGNQPQHF.

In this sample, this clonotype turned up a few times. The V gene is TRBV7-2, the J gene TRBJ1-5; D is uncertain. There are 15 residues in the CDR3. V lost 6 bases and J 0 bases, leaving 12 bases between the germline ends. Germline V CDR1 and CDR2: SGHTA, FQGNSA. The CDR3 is CASSRRAYSNQPQHF. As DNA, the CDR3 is TGTGCCAGCAGTCGTAGGGCCTATAGCAATCAGCCCCAGCATTTT.

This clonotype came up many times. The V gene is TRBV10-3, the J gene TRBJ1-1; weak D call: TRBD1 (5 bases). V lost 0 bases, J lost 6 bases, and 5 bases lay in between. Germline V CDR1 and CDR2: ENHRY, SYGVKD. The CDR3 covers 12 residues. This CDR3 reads CAISESQAEAFF. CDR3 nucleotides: TGTGCCATCAGTGAGTCACAGGCTGAAGCTTTCTTT.

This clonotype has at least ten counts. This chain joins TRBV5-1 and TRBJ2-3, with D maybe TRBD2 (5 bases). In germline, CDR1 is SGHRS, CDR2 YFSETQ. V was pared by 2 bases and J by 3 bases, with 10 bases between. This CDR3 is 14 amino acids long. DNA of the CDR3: TGCGCCAGCAGCTTCACCCCGGGGACAGATACGCAGTATTTT. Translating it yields CASSFTPGTDTQYF.

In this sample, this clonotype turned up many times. CDR3 sequence: CASSQDEGATNEKLFF. CDR3 nucleotide sequence: TGCGCCAGCAGCCAAGATGAGGGGGCAACTAATGAAAAACTGTTTTTT. V usage is TRBV4-3 and J usage is TRBJ1-4; a possible D gene is TRBD1 (6 bases). V lost 0 bases, J lost 0 bases, and 8 bases lay in between. Germline CDR1 and CDR2: LGHNA and YSLEER. The CDR3 contains 16 residues.

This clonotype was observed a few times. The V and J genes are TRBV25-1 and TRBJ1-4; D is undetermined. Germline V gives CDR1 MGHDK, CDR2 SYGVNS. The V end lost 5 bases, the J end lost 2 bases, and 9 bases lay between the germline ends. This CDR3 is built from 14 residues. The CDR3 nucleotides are TGTGCCAGCAGTCGAGGGCGGACTAATGAAAAACTGTTTTTT. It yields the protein CASSRGRTNEKLFF.

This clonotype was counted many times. CDR3 region: CASCALAGTQETQYF. CDR3 nucleotide sequence: TGTGCCAGCTGCGCGCTAGCGGGGACCCAAGAGACCCAGTACTTC. J is TRBJ2-5 and V is TRBV2, with 9 nucleotides matching TRBD2. CDR3 length: 15 residues. CDR1 SNHLY and CDR2 FYNNEI come from the germline V gene. Trimming removed 8 bases from V and 1 base from J; junction bases left unmatched: 8.

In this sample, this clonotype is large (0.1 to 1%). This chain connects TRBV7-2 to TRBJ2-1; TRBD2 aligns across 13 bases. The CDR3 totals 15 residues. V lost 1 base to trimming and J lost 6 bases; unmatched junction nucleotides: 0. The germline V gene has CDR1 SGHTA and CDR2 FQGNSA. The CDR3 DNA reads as TGTGCCAGCAGCTTAGGACTAGCGGGGGGCAATGAGCAGTTCTTC. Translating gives CASSLGLAGGNEQFF.

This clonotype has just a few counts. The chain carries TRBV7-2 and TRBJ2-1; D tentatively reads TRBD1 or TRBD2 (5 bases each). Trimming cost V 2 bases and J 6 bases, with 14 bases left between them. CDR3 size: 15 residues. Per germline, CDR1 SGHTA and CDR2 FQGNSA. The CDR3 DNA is TGTGCCAGCAGCTTATTTGAGGGGCTGTCCAATGAGCAGTTCTTC. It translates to CASSLFEGLSNEQFF.

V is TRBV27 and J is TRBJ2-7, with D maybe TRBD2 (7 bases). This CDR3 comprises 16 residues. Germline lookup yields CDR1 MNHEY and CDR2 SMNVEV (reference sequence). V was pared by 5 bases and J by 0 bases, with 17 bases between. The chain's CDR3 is CASSQPGGPGSYEQYV. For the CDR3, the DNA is TGTGCCAGCAGTCAACCCGGGGGGCCGGGCTCCTACGAGCAGTACGTC.

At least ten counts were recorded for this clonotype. The CDR3 loop is CASSLQAGLSTDTQYF. The CDR3 nucleotides are TGTGCCAGCAGTTTGCAGGCAGGGCTCAGCACAGATACGCAGTATTTT. The chain is built from TRBV12-3 or TRBV12-4 and TRBJ2-3; possible D gene TRBD1, 5 bases. There are 16 residues in the CDR3. The V gene lost 3 bases and the J gene lost 0 bases, with 13 bases spanning the gap.

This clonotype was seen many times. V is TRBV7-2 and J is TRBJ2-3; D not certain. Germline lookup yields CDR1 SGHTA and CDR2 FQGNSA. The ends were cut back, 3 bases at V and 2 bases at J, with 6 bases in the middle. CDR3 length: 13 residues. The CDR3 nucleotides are TGTGCCAGCAGCTTGGCCCACACAGATACGCAGTATTTT. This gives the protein CASSLAHTDTQYF.

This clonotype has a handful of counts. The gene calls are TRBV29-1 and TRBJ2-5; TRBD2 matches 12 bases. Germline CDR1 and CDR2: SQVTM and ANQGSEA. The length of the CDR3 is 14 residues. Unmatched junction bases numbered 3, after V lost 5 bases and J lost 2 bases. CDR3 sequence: CSVRTSGVQETQYF. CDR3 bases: TGCAGCGTTCGGACTAGCGGGGTACAAGAGACCCAGTACTTC. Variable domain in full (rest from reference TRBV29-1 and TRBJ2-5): SAVISQKPSRDICQRGTSLTIQCQVDSQVTMMFWYRQQPGQSLTLIATANQGSEATYESGFVIDKFPISRPNLTFSTLTVSNMSPEDSSIYLCSVRTSGVQETQYFGPGTRLLVL.

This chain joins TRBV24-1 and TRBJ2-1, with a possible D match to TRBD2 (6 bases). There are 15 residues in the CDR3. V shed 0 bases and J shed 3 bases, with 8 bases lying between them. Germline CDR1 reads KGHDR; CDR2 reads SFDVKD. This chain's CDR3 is CATSDLRDFYNEQFF. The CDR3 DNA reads TGTGCCACCAGTGATTTGCGGGACTTCTACAATGAGCAGTTCTTC.

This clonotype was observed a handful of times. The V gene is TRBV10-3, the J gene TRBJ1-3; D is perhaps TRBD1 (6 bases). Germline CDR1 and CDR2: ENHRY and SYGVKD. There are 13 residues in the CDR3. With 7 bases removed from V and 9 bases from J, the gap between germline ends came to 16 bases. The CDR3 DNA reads TGTGCCATCATGGGCAGGGGAACGGGCACCATATATTTT. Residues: CAIMGRGTGTIYF.

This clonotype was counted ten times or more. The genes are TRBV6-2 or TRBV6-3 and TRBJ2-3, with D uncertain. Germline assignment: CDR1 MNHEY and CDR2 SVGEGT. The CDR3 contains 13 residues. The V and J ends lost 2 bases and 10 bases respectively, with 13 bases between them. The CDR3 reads CASSYGSGSAQYF. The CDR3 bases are TGTGCCAGCAGTTACGGCAGTGGCTCTGCGCAGTATTTT.

The CDR3, as DNA: TGTGCCAGCAGCTTAGGGACGCTGCGCGTGAACACTGAAGCTTTCTTT. Encoded protein: CASSLGTLRVNTEAFF. The chain couples TRBV7-2 to TRBJ1-1; no reliable D call. Germline V CDR1 and CDR2: SGHTA, FQGNSA. V was clipped by 1 base and J by 0 bases, with 12 bases between them. The CDR3 consists of 16 residues. Looking up the rest from reference TRBV7-2 and TRBJ1-1 gives the full variable domain: GAGVSQSPSNKVTEKGKDVELRCDPISGHTALYWYRQSLGQGLEFLIYFQGNSAPDKSGLPSDRFSAERTGGSVSTLTIQRTQQEDSAVYLCASSLGTLRVNTEAFFGQGTRLTVV.

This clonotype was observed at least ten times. The CDR3 loop reads CASSFWSLEALNYEQYF. CDR3 sequence (DNA): TGTGCCAGCAGCTTTTGGAGCTTGGAGGCTCTTAACTACGAGCAGTACTTC. This chain links TRBV5-5 with TRBJ2-7; a possible D gene is TRBD2 (5 bases). With 2 bases removed from V and 3 bases from J, the gap between germline ends came to 21 bases. The CDR3 is made up of 17 amino acids. CDR1 is SGHKS and CDR2 is YYEKEE in the germline V gene (reference sequence).